This T cell receptor beta chain stems from a study of shared clonotypes between healthy human individuals. Study in general: Serving as donors were a couple of women and three men, whose ages spanned 18 to 49.

In the naive CD8 group, cells lacked CD45RO and were positively selected for CCR7, so terminally differentiated effector memory CD45RA+ cells were left out. Study-wide points: Sequencing of the sorted subsets was shown by rarefaction to be incomplete despite large depth.

The CDR3 has 12 residues. Germline V gene data show CDR1 as SEHNR and CDR2 as FQNEAQ (reference sequence). Clones were read by immunoSEQ multiplex PCR, and TCRdb kept only the in-frame ones, dropping some. This repertoire shows about 2.1 million clones, just under 95% found once; its top ten account for around 1.7%. To note about this clone: What it recognizes is unknown.

Sequencing was performed on naive CD8+ T cells from PBMCs. The receptor was isolated from a man younger than 35 in good health. Some clones in this sample may be carry-over from other donors' samples. The chain links TRBV7-9 to TRBJ2-5, with D hard to call. TRBJ2-7 explains the end of the DNA better; the J call may be wrong. In nucleotides, the CDR3 is TGTGCCAGCAGCTTAGGTAGTTTCGAGCAGTACTTC. Encoded protein: CASSLGSFEQYF.